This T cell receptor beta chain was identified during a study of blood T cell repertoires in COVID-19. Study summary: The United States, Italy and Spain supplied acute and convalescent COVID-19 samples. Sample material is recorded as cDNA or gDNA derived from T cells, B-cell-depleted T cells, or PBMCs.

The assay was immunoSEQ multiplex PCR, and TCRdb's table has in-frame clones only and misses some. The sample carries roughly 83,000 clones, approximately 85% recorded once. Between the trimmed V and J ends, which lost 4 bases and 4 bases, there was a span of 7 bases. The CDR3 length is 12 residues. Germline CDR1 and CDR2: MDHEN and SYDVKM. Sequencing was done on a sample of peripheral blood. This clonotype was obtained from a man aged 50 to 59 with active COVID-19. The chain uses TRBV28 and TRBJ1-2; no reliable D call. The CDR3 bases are TGTGCCAGCAGTTCCCTCGTCTATGGCTACACCTTC. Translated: CASSSLVYGYTF.